The sequence of this T cell receptor (beta chain) was determined in a study of cytomegalovirus exposure and HLA in healthy donors. Looking at the study overall: Earlier sequencing of some 190 million T cells yielded around 100 million unique TCR beta sequences.

Comments on this clone: The target antigen is unknown.

Study outcomes and limitations: Using a false discovery rate of 0.05, a later analysis showed that 15,000 to 20,000 TCR beta sequences were associated with HLA alleles.

The CDR3 length is 15 residues. V was trimmed by 5 bases and J by 2 bases, leaving 14 bases between them. The V gene's germline CDR1 is SGHNT and CDR2 YENEEA. The PCR employed 60 Vbeta primers together with 13 Jbeta primers. Libraries were prepared by immunoSEQ multiplex PCR; TCRdb keeps only in-frame clonotypes and omits some of them. Of 200,000 to 300,000 clones detected, about four fifths appear once; the ten largest clones hold 2% to 2.5%. The sequencing sample was made of PBMCs. The rearrangement uses TRBV11-3 and TRBJ2-3, with D possibly TRBD1 on 6 matching bases. The TCR originated in a woman aged 40 to 49 in good health and CMV-seropositive. CDR3 nucleotide sequence: TGTGCCAGCAGCCGGCGGACAGTCATCACAGATACGCAGTATTTT. As protein: CASSRRTVITDTQYF.